A single sample is the source of the 4 T cell receptor beta chains below, sequenced in a study of cytomegalovirus exposure and HLA in healthy donors. PCR primers comprised 60 Vbeta and 13 Jbeta primers. Here immunoSEQ multiplex PCR was the method, and the copy in TCRdb shows in-frame clones only, minus some. There are 130,000 to 150,000 clones in the sample; 70% to 80% occur only once, and around 3.1% lies in the top ten. The sample was PBMCs. The source of these receptors is a female donor in good health and CMV-seronegative.

This sequence joins TRBV9 and TRBJ1-2; D uncertain. Germline CDR1 is SGDLS and CDR2 is YYNGEE. The CDR3 consists of 14 residues. Trimming removed 4 bases at V and 7 bases at J, with 17 bases between. CDR3 nucleotides: TGTGCCAGCAGCCCCTGGTGGAATTCGGGTGGCTACACCTTC. As protein: CASSPWWNSGGYTF.

The J gene is TRBJ1-6, the V gene TRBV28, with a possible D match to TRBD1 (6 bases). Germline lookup yields CDR1 MDHEN and CDR2 SYDVKM. This CDR3 comprises 13 residues. The ends were cut back, 7 bases at V and 9 bases at J, with 13 bases in the middle. The CDR3 is CASKTGGSSPLHF. CDR3 nucleotides: TGTGCCAGCAAGACGGGGGGCAGTTCACCCCTCCACTTT.

The sample holds one count of this clone. The gene calls are TRBV7-9 and TRBJ2-5; 7 bases fit TRBD1. CDR3 length: 13 amino acids. Per the germline V gene, CDR1 is SEHNR and CDR2 is FQNEAQ (reference sequence). Trimming removed 7 bases from V and 5 bases from J; junction bases left unmatched: 7. Written as DNA, the CDR3 is TGTGCCAGCACCCTGAGGGGGCGTGAGACCCAGTACTTC. It encodes CASTLRGRETQYF.

This clone was observed a handful of times. This chain links TRBV20-1 with TRBJ1-1; D unresolved. The germline V gene encodes CDR1 DFQATT and CDR2 SNEGSKA (reference sequence). V dropped 6 bases and J dropped 7 bases, with 12 bases sitting between them. This CDR3 spans 11 amino acids. For the CDR3, the DNA is TGCAGTGCCCTGACACAAAATGAAGCTTTCTTT. Amino acids: CSALTQNEAFF.